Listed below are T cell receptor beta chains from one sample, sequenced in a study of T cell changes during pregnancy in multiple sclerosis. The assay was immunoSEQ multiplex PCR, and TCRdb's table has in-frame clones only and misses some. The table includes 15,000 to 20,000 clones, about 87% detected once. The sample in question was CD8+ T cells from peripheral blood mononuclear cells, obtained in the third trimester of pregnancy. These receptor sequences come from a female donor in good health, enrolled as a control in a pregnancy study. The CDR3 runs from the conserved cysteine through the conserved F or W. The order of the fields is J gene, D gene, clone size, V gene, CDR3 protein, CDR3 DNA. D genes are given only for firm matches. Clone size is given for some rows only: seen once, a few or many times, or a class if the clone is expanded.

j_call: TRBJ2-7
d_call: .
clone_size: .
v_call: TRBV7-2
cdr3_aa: CASSLLGGSVSHEQYF
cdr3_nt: TGTGCCAGCAGCTTACTCGGAGGATCCGTTTCCCACGAGCAGTACTTC

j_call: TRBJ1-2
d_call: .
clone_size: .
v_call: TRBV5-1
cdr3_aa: CASSPDIANYGYTF
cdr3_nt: TGCGCCAGCAGCCCGGACATAGCTAACTATGGCTACACCTTC

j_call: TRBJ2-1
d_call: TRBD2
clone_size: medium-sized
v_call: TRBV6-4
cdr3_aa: CASSDGTSSYNEQFF
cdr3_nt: TGTGCCAGCAGTGACGGGACTAGCTCCTACAATGAGCAGTTCTTC

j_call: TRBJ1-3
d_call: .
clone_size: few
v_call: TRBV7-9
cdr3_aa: CASSSESSGNTIYF
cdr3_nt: TGTGCCAGCAGCTCGGAGAGCTCTGGAAACACCATATATTTT

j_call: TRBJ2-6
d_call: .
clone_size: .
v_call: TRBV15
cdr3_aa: CATVQGSLSGANVLTF
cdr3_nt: TGTGCCACCGTCCAGGGCTCCCTCTCTGGGGCCAACGTCCTGACTTTC

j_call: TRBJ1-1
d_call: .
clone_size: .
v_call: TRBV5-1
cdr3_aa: CASSLRGGNTEAFF
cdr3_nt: TGCGCCAGCAGTCTAAGAGGGGGAAATACTGAAGCTTTCTTT

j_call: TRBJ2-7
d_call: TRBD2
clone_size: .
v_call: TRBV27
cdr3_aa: CAAGTSGALEQYF
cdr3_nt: TGTGCCGCCGGGACTAGCGGGGCCCTCGAGCAGTACTTC

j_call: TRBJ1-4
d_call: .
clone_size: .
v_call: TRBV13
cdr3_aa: CASSLVGGALEKLFF
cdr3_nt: TGTGCCAGCAGCTTAGTAGGGGGGGCCCTTGAAAAACTGTTTTTT

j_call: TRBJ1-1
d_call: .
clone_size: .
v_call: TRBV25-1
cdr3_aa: CASSDSGLNTEAFF
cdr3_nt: TGTGCCAGCAGTGACTCAGGGTTGAACACTGAAGCTTTCTTT

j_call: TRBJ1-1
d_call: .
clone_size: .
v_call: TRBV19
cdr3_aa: CASSIGRGAEAFF
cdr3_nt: TGTGCCAGTAGTATAGGGCGGGGGGCTGAAGCTTTCTTT

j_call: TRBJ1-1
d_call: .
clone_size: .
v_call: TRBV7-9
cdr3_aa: CASSPTGQNTEAFF
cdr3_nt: TGTGCCAGCAGCCCCACAGGGCAGAACACTGAAGCTTTCTTT

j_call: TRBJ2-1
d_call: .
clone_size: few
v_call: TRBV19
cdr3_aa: CASSRVTGDNEQFF
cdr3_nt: TGTGCCAGTAGTAGGGTGACCGGGGACAATGAGCAGTTCTTC

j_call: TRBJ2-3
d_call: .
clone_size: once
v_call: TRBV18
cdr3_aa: CASSPSGSDTQYF
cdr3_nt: TGTGCCAGCTCACCTAGCGGATCAGATACGCAGTATTTT

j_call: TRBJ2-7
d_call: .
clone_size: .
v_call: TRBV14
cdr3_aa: CASSHGDQPYEQYF
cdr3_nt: TGTGCCAGCAGCCACGGGGATCAACCCTACGAGCAGTACTTC

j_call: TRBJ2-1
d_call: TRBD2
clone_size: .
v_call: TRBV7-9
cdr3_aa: CASSRRSGSYNEQFF
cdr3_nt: TGTGCCAGCAGCCGTCGTAGCGGGTCTTACAATGAGCAGTTCTTC